The next 10 T cell receptor beta chains were all read from a single sample in a study of blood T cell repertoires in COVID-19. Profiling relied on immunoSEQ multiplex PCR, and the TCRdb table lists in-frame clones only, not all of them. The table has more than 300,000 clones, 87% seen once. Sequenced: peripheral blood. The receptors derive from a woman aged 50 to 65 with COVID-19, enrolled during active disease.

This clone has just a few counts. CDR3 sequence (DNA): TGTGCCAGCAGCAGGAGGGGTATCGAGCAGTACTTC. Its translation is CASSRRGIEQYF. This chain links TRBV3-1 (or the pseudogene TRBV3-2) with TRBJ2-7, with D possibly TRBD2 on 6 matching bases. Germline V gives CDR1 LGHDT, CDR2 YNNKEL (reference sequence). CDR3 length equals 12 residues. Deletions cut 5 bases from V and 6 bases from J, with 11 bases between.

The chain uses TRBV3-1 (or the pseudogene TRBV3-2) and TRBJ2-1, with TRBD2 identical over 15 bases. Germline CDR1 reads LGHDT; CDR2 reads YNNKEL (reference sequence). Trimming cost V 6 bases and J 7 bases; bases outside gene matches: 10. CDR3 size: 17 residues. This chain's CDR3 is CASRRDTGTSGRNEQFF. In DNA form, the CDR3 reads TGTGCCAGCAGGCGGGACACCGGGACTAGCGGGAGGAATGAGCAGTTCTTC.

The chain combines TRBV10-1 with TRBJ2-7, with 8 bases aligning to TRBD1. This CDR3 has 13 amino acids. Unmatched junction bases numbered 7, after V lost 6 bases and J lost 6 bases. Germline V CDR1 and CDR2: WNHNN, SYGVQD (reference sequence). CDR3 nucleotides: TGCGCCAGCAGACCCGGGACAGGTAGCGAGCAGTACTTC. Translation gives CASRPGTGSEQYF.

The chain combines TRBV19 with TRBJ1-5, with 8 bases that match TRBD1. V shed 6 bases, J shed 4 bases, and the junction held 2 bases outside the gene matches. The CDR3 totals 13 residues. CDR1 is LNHDA and CDR2 is SQIVND in the germline V gene (reference sequence). This chain's CDR3 is CASRWTGNQPQHF. For the CDR3, the DNA is TGTGCCAGTAGGTGGACAGGGAATCAGCCCCAGCATTTT.

The V call is TRBV11-2, the J call TRBJ1-2; 7 positions agree with TRBD1. The CDR3 contains 15 residues. V lost 7 bases to trimming and J lost 4 bases; unmatched junction nucleotides: 12. The germline gives CDR1 SGHAT, CDR2 FQNNGV. The chain's CDR3 is CASTQGVGQGYGYTF. DNA for the CDR3: TGTGCCAGCACCCAGGGGGTTGGACAAGGCTATGGCTACACCTTC.

The chain uses TRBV24-1 and TRBJ1-5; D is unclear. Trimming took 4 bases from V and 5 from J, leaving 11 bases between them. The germline V gene has CDR1 KGHDR and CDR2 SFDVKD. The CDR3 runs 14 residues. The CDR3 here is CATSEHYSDQPQHF. Written as DNA, the CDR3 is TGTGCCACCAGTGAGCATTACAGTGATCAGCCCCAGCATTTT.

The chain combines TRBV25-1 with TRBJ2-5, with a weak D call TRBD1 (5 bases). The V end lost 2 bases, the J end lost 5 bases, and 9 bases lay between the germline ends. Germline CDR1 and CDR2: MGHDK and SYGVNS. This CDR3 is 13 amino acids long. CDR3 sequence (DNA): TGTGCCAGCAGTGAAGCAGGGTTGGAGACCCAGTACTTC. Its protein is CASSEAGLETQYF.

This chain connects TRBV7-9 to TRBJ1-1; TRBD1 agrees at 7 bases. CDR3 length: 13 amino acids. The germline V gene encodes CDR1 SEHNR and CDR2 FQNEAQ (reference sequence). V was clipped by 5 bases and J by 3 bases; unmatched bases: 3. CDR3 residues: CASSVGTDTEAFF. Here the CDR3 DNA reads TGTGCCAGCAGCGTCGGGACAGACACTGAAGCTTTCTTT.

CDR3 nucleotides: TGTGCCAGCAGCTTAGATCGGGGAATAAATGAGCAGTTCTTC. Protein product: CASSLDRGINEQFF. The chain joins TRBV11-3 to TRBJ2-1; D might be TRBD2 (5 bases). Trimming stripped 0 bases from V and 7 bases from J, with 10 bases between. Germline CDR1 and CDR2: SGHNT and YENEEA. The CDR3 is 14 amino acids.

The chain has TRBV24-1 and TRBJ2-7, with D unclear. Between the trimmed V and J ends, which lost 5 bases and 3 bases, there was a span of 10 bases. CDR3 length equals 13 residues. Germline CDR1 is KGHDR and CDR2 is SFDVKD. The CDR3 region has the DNA TGTGCCACCAGTGGTGGAGCCTTCTACGAGCAGTACTTC. This translates into CATSGGAFYEQYF.